These 7 T cell receptor beta chains share one sample of origin, sequenced in a study of identical twins. TCRdb recomputed calls from the 5' RACE reads with MiXCR, one row per CDR3 protein. The sample contains about 490,000 distinct CDR3 sequences, roughly 15% of which appear only once. The sample was also linked to a second study, of yellow fever vaccine responses in identical twins.

The sequencing sample was made of CD4+ T cells sorted from blood. These receptors all stem from a woman aged 18-29 years in good health.

The chain carries TRBV7-8 and TRBJ2-3; 7 bases agree with TRBD2. Germline V gives CDR1 SGHVS, CDR2 FQNEAQ. V shed 6 bases, J shed 4 bases, and the junction held 13 bases outside the gene matches. The CDR3 consists of 16 residues. CDR3 in amino acids: CASSPRGAGKADTQYF. The DNA of the CDR3 is TGTGCCAGCAGTCCAAGGGGAGCGGGAAAGGCAGATACGCAGTATTTT.

The DNA of the CDR3 is TGTGCCAGCAGTTACTCTGTAGGCCATTCACCCCTCCACTTT. As protein: CASSYSVGHSPLHF. The V and J genes are TRBV6-5 and TRBJ1-6; D uncertain. Germline CDR1 is MNHEY and CDR2 is SVGAGI. Trimming stripped 0 bases from V and 8 bases from J, with 8 bases between. The CDR3 length is 14 residues.

The chain combines TRBV4-2 with TRBJ1-1, with D possibly being TRBD1 (5 bases). There are 14 residues in the CDR3. V was trimmed by 0 bases and J by 6 bases, leaving 11 bases between them. The germline V gene has CDR1 LGHNA and CDR2 YNFKEQ. The DNA of the CDR3 is TGTGCCAGCAGCCAAGATCCGCCGGGGGCTGAAGCTTTCTTT. Translation: CASSQDPPGAEAFF.

The chain links TRBV5-1 to TRBJ1-2; D is possibly TRBD1 (6 bases). The length of the CDR3 is 13 residues. Germline CDR1 is SGHRS and CDR2 is YFSETQ. The V end was cut by 0 bases, the J end by 8 bases, with 11 bases between. In DNA form, the CDR3 reads TGCGCCAGCAGCTTGGAGGGGACAATGGGCTACACCTTC. Its protein is CASSLEGTMGYTF.

The chain is built from TRBV11-2 and TRBJ1-1; possible D gene TRBD1, 6 bases. From germline, CDR1 is SGHAT and CDR2 FQNNGV. CDR3 length: 14 amino acids. The ends were cut back, 5 bases at V and 2 bases at J, with 12 bases in the middle. CDR3: CASSIGGGNTEAFF. The CDR3, as DNA: TGTGCCAGCAGCATCGGAGGGGGAAACACTGAAGCTTTCTTT.

This clonotype was seen only a few times. V usage is TRBV6-5 and J usage is TRBJ2-1; no clear D. Trimming left V 0 bases short and J 5 bases short, with 5 bases between. Germline CDR1 reads MNHEY; CDR2 reads SVGAGI. The CDR3 spans 13 residues. CDR3 DNA sequence: TGTGCCAGCAGTTACTCAGTAAACAATGAGCAGTTCTTC. It specifies CASSYSVNNEQFF.

This clonotype was recorded many times. The V gene is TRBV2, the J gene TRBJ1-2; TRBD1 might be the D (6 bases). This CDR3 has 14 residues. V was cut by 3 bases and J by 2 bases, with 10 bases left in between. Germline assignment: CDR1 SNHLY and CDR2 FYNNEI. The CDR3 DNA sequence: TGTGCCAGCAGTGAGGACAGAGACAACTATGGCTACACCTTC. Protein product: CASSEDRDNYGYTF.